This paragraph covers one TCR beta chain sequence. One junction end does not reproduce the germline sequence, and a read error may be involved. The data are from a study of blood T cell repertoires in COVID-19. Study information: Both acute and convalescent COVID-19 samples were obtained from the United States, Italy and Spain. PBMCs, B-cell-depleted T cells, or T cells provided the cDNA or gDNA that made up the material.

In terms of age and location, participants ranged from roughly 18 to 89 years and lived in about two dozen US areas. Participants' own reports of clinical history determined their cohort assignment. Sequenced by immunoSEQ multiplex PCR; TCRdb stores in-frame clones only, minus some. Here the sample spans around 250,000 clones, 70% to 90% being singletons. The CDR3 consists of 13 residues. Germline CDR1 reads MDHEN; CDR2 reads SYDVKM. The specimen was PBMCs or T cells enriched from blood (not recorded which). V usage is TRBV28 and J usage is TRBJ2-7, with 11 bases matching TRBD2. The receptor was derived from a woman aged 25 to 39 with acute COVID-19. CDR3 residues: CASIEASGRRKDF. CDR3 in DNA: TGTGCCAGCATCGAGGCTAGCGGGAGGAGGAAGGACTTC.